Each of the 2 T cell receptor beta chains below was sequenced from the same sample in a study of blood T cell repertoires in COVID-19. TCRdb keeps only in-frame clones here, not all; method: immunoSEQ multiplex PCR. In the table there are a few hundred thousand clones, around 87% of which are singletons. The sequencing sample was made of peripheral blood. The source of these receptors is a woman in her forties or fifties who had recovered from COVID-19.

The V and J genes are TRBV5-5 and TRBJ1-3; D gene unclear. Trimming took off 0 bases at V and 0 bases at J, with 10 bases between the two ends. Germline CDR1 and CDR2: SGHKS and YYEKEE (reference sequence). The CDR3 loop spans 16 amino acids. In DNA, the CDR3 is TGTGCCAGCAGCTTGGACCGGGTTAACTCTGGAAACACCATATATTTT. This encodes CASSLDRVNSGNTIYF.

V gene TRBV28 combines with J gene TRBJ2-3; D is perhaps TRBD1 (5 bases). The V and J ends lost 2 bases and 2 bases respectively, with 14 bases between them. The germline gives CDR1 MDHEN, CDR2 SYDVKM. This CDR3 is built from 16 residues. The CDR3 DNA reads as TGTGCCAGCAGTTTAGGGAAACAGGAAATCACAGATACGCAGTATTTT. Its translation: CASSLGKQEITDTQYF.